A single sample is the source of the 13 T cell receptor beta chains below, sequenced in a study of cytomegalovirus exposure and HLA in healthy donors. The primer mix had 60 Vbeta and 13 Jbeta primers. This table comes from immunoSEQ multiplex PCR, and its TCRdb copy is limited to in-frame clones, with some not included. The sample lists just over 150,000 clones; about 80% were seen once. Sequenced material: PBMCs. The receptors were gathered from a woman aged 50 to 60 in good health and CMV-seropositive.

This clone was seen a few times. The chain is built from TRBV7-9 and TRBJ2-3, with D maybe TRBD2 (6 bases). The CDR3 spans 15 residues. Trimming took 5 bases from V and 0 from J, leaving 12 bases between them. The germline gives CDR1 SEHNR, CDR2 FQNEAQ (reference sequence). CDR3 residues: CASSPLGGSTDTQYF. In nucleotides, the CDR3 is TGTGCCAGCAGCCCCCTGGGGGGTAGCACAGATACGCAGTATTTT.

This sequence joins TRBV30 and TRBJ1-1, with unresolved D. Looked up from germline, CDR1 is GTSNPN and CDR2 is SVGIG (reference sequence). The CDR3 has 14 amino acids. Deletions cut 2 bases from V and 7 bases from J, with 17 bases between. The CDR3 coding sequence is TGTGCCTGGAGTCTAAACAGCCATACCCGTGAAGCTTTCTTT. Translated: CAWSLNSHTREAFF. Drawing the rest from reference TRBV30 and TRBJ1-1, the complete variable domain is SQTIHQWPATLVQPVGSPLSLECTVEGTSNPNLYWYRQAAGRGLQLLFYSVGIGQISSEVPQNLSASRPQDRQFILSSKKLLLSDSGFYLCAWSLNSHTREAFFGQGTRLTVV.

The CDR3 region has the DNA TGCGCCAGCAGCCAAGTCACGGGGAGCGAGCAGTTCTTC. Translating gives CASSQVTGSEQFF. V usage is TRBV4-1 and J usage is TRBJ2-1; D is perhaps TRBD2 (5 bases). Germline CDR1 MGHRA, CDR2 YSYEKL. V lost 1 base, J lost 10 bases, and 11 bases lay in between. The CDR3 consists of 13 residues.

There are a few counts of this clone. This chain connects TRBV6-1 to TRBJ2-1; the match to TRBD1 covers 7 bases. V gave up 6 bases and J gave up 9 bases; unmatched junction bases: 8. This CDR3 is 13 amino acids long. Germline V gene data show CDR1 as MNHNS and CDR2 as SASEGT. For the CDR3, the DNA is TGTGCCAGCAGAGCTAAGACAGGGTTTGAGCAGTTCTTC. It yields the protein CASRAKTGFEQFF.

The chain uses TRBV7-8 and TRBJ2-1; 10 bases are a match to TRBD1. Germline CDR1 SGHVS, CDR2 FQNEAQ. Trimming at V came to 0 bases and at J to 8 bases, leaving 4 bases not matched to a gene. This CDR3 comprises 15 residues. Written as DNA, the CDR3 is TGTGCCAGCAGCTTAGCGGAGGACAGGGGGTATGAGCAGTTCTTC. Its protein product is CASSLAEDRGYEQFF.

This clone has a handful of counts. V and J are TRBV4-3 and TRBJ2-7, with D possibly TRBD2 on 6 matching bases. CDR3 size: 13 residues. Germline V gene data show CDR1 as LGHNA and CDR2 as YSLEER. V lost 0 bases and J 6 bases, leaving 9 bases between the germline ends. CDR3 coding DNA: TGCGCCAGCAGCCAAGAAAGGAGGGCCGAGCAGTACTTC. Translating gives CASSQERRAEQYF.

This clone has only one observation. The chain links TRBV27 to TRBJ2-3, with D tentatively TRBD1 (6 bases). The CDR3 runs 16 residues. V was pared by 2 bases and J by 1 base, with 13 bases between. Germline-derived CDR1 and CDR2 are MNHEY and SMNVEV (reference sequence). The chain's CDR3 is CASSLGQGHGTDTQYF. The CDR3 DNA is TGTGCCAGCAGTTTAGGTCAGGGACACGGCACAGATACGCAGTATTTT.

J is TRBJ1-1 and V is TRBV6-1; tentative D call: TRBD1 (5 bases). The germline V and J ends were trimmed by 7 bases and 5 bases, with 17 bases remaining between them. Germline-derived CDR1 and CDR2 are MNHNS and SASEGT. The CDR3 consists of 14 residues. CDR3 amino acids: CASNSMGGYTEAFF. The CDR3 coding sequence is TGTGCCAGCAACTCGATGGGGGGGTATACTGAAGCTTTCTTT.

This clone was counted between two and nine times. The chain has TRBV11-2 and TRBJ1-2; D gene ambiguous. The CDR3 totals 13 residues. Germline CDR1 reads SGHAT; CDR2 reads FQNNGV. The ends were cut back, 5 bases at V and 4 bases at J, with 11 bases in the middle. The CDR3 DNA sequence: TGTGCCAGCAGCCCCGGACTGAGCTATGGCTACACCTTC. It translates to CASSPGLSYGYTF.

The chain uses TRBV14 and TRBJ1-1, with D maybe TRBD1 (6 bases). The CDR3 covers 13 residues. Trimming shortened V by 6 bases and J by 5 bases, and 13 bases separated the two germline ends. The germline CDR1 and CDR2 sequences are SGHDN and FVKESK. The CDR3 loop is CASSSRGLTEAFF. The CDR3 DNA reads TGTGCCAGCAGTAGCAGGGGATTAACTGAAGCTTTCTTT.

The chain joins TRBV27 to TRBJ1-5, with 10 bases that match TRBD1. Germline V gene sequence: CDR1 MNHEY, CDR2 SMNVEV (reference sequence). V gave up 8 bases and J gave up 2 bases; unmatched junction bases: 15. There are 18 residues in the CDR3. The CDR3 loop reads CASSDRGQGPRGNQPQHF. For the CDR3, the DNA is TGTGCCAGCTCTGATAGGGGACAGGGGCCGAGGGGCAATCAGCCCCAGCATTTT.

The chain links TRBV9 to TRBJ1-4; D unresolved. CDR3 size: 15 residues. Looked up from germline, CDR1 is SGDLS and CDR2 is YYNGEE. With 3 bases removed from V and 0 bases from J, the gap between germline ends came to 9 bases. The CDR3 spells CASSAAGATNEKLFF. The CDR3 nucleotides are TGTGCCAGCAGCGCCGCAGGTGCAACTAATGAAAAACTGTTTTTT.

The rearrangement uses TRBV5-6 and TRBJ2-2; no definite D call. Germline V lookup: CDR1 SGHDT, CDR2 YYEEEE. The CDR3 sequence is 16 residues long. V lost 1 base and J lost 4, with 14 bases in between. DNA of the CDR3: TGTGCCAGCAGCTTGATTTCTAGACGGGTCACCGGGGAGCTGTTTTTT. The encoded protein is CASSLISRRVTGELFF.